A selection of T cell receptor beta chains follows, all from one sample in a study of regulatory T cells in long-lasting Graves disease. Each CDR3 protein is one row after TCRdb ran MiXCR on the multiplex PCR reads. The repertoire holds approximately 690,000 distinct CDR3 sequences, with about 30% as singletons. Here the sequenced sample was peripheral blood mononuclear cells (PBMCs), taken when the disease was refractory, from a patient treated with antithyroid drugs. The receptors originated from a female donor with Graves disease. CDR3s include the opening cysteine and the closing phenylalanine or tryptophan. Each record gives: V gene, clone size, J gene, CDR3 protein. Expanded clones get a size class; other rows say once, few or many, or leave the size out.

V: TRBV11-3
size: .
J: TRBJ2-1
CDR3: CASSLAPTGSEQFF

V: TRBV5-1
size: few
J: TRBJ2-7
CDR3: CASSLQPGQAYEQYF

V: TRBV11-2
size: few
J: TRBJ2-5
CDR3: CASSLDLTQQETQYF

V: TRBV11-2
size: few
J: TRBJ2-7
CDR3: CASSLAQVGTYEQYF

V: TRBV5-1
size: .
J: TRBJ2-7
CDR3: CASTPDPGQGTYEQYF

V: TRBV28
size: .
J: TRBJ1-1
CDR3: CASSYIRGRTEAFF

V: TRBV18
size: .
J: TRBJ2-1
CDR3: CASSPGQGDEQFF

V: TRBV19
size: .
J: TRBJ1-2
CDR3: CASSRDMRGYTF

V: TRBV6-1
size: few
J: TRBJ1-5
CDR3: CASSETGRQPQHF

V: TRBV12-3/TRBV12-4
size: few
J: TRBJ1-4
CDR3: CASSSRDPNEKLFF

V: TRBV18
size: few
J: TRBJ1-2
CDR3: CASSPRTDYYGYTF

V: TRBV27
size: .
J: TRBJ1-5
CDR3: CASSYSRVSQPQHF

V: TRBV2
size: .
J: TRBJ2-7
CDR3: CASRDRVVGSYEQYF

V: TRBV10-2
size: many
J: TRBJ2-7
CDR3: CASSVEGGKQYF

V: TRBV28
size: many
J: TRBJ1-1
CDR3: CASMSGYTEAFF

V: TRBV5-1
size: many
J: TRBJ1-1
CDR3: CASSREGSNTEAFF

V: TRBV19
size: few
J: TRBJ2-2
CDR3: CASAKVRGQRSGELFF

V: TRBV7-3
size: many
J: TRBJ2-7
CDR3: CASSLTNRGEQYF

V: TRBV5-1
size: few
J: TRBJ1-2
CDR3: CASSLRQGVVGYTF

V: TRBV28
size: many
J: TRBJ2-5
CDR3: CASSSGGGAKTQYF

V: TRBV20-1
size: .
J: TRBJ1-2
CDR3: CSAREGAIDYGYTF

V: TRBV6-1
size: few
J: TRBJ2-3
CDR3: CASRIGTASTDTQYF

V: TRBV12-3/TRBV12-4
size: .
J: TRBJ1-1
CDR3: CASSLDGQGTPEAFF

V: TRBV11-2
size: many
J: TRBJ2-7
CDR3: CASSSHLAGVSYEQYF

V: TRBV3-1
size: few
J: TRBJ1-2
CDR3: CASSQVSDTYGYTF

V: TRBV11-2
size: few
J: TRBJ1-1
CDR3: CASRLRGRGEAFF